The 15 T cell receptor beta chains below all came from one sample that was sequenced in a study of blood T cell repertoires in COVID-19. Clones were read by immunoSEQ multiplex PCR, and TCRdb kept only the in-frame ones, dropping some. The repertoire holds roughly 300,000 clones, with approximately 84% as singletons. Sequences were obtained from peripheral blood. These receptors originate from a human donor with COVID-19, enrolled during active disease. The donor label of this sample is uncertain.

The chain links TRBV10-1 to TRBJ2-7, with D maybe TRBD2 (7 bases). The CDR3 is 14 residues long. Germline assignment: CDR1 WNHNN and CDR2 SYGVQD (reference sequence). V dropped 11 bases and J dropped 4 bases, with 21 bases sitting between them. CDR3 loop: CAGPSGGFPYEQYF. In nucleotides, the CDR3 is TGCGCCGGCCCGTCGGGGGGCTTCCCTTACGAGCAGTACTTC.

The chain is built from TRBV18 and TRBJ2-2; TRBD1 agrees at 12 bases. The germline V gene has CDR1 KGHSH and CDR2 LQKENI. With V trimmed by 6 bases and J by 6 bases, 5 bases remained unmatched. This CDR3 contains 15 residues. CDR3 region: CASSQGQGAAGELFF. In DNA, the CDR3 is TGTGCCAGCTCCCAGGGACAGGGGGCCGCCGGGGAGCTGTTTTTT.

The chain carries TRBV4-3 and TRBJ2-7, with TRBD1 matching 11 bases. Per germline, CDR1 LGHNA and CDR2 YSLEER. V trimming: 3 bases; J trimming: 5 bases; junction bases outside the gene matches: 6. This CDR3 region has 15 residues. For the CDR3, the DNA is TGCGCCAGCAGCCACCGGGGACAGGGGGTCAACGAGCAGTACTTC. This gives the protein CASSHRGQGVNEQYF.

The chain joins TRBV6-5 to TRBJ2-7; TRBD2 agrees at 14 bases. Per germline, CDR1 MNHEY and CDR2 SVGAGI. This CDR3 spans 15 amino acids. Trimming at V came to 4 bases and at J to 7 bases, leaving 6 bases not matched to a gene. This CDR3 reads CASSSPGLAGVEQYF. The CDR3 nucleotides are TGTGCCAGCAGTTCTCCGGGACTAGCGGGAGTTGAGCAGTACTTC.

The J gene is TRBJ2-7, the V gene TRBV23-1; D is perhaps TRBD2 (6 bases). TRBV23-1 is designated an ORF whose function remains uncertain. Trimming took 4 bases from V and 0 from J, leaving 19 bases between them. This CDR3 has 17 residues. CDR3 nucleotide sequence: TGCGCCAGCAGTCTCGGGAGTGGTGATAAGAGCTCCTACGAGCAGTACTTC. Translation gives CASSLGSGDKSSYEQYF.

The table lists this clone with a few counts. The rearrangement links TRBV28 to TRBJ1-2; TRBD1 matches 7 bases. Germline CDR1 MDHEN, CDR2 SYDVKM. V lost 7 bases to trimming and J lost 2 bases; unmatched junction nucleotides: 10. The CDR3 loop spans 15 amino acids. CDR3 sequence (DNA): TGTGCCAGCACCCTACCCCGGGACAGCAACTATGGCTACACCTTC. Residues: CASTLPRDSNYGYTF.

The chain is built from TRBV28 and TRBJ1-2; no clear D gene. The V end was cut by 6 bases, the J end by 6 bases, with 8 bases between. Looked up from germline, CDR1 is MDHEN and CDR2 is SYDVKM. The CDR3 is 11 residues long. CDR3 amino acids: CASSLTNGYTF. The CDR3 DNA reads TGTGCCAGCAGCCTCACTAATGGCTACACCTTC.

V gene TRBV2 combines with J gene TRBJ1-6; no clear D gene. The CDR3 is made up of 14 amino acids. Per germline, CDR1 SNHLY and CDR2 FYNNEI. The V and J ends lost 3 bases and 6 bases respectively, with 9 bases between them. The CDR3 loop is CASSDQTPNSPLHF. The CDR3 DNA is TGTGCCAGCAGTGACCAGACTCCTAATTCACCCCTCCACTTT.

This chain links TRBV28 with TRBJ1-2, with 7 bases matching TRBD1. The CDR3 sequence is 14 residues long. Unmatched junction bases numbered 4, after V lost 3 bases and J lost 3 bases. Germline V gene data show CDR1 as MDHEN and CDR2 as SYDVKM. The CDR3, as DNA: TGTGCCAGCAGTTTGGAGGGGACAGACTATGGCTACACCTTC. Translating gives CASSLEGTDYGYTF.

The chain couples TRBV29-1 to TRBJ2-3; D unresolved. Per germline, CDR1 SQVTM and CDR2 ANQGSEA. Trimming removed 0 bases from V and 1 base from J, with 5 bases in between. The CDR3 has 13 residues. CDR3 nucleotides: TGCAGCGTTGAAGATCAGGGCACAGATACGCAGTATTTT. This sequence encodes CSVEDQGTDTQYF.

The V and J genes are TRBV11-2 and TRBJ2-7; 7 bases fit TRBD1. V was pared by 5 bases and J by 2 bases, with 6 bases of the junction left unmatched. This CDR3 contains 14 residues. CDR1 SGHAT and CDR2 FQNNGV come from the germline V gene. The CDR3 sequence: CASSQGTVPYEQYF. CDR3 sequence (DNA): TGTGCCAGCAGCCAAGGGACAGTACCCTACGAGCAGTACTTC.

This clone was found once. CDR3: CASSRGLAGDEQYF. The CDR3 nucleotides read TGCGCCAGCAGTCGAGGACTAGCGGGAGACGAGCAGTACTTC. This chain joins TRBV10-2 and TRBJ2-7, with 13 nucleotides matching TRBD2. CDR1 WSHSY and CDR2 SAAADI come from the germline V gene. V trimming: 5 bases; J trimming: 5 bases; junction bases outside the gene matches: 3. This CDR3 contains 14 residues.

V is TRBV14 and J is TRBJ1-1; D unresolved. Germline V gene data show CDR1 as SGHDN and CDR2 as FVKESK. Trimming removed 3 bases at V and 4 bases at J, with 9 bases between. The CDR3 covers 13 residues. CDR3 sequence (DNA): TGTGCCAGCAGCCAGGTACGAGGCACTGAAGCTTTCTTT. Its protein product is CASSQVRGTEAFF.

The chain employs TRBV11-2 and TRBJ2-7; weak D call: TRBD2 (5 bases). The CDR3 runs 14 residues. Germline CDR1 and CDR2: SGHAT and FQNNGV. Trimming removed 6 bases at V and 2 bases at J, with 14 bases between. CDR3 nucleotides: TGTGCCAGCAGGTACAGTGGACTGACCTACGAGCAGTACTTC. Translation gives CASRYSGLTYEQYF.

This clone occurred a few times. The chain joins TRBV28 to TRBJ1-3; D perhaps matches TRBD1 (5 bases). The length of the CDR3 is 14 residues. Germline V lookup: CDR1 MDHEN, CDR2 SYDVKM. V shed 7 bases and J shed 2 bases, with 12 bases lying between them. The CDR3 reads CASTRGGTGNTIYF. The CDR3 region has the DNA TGTGCCAGCACACGGGGGGGTACTGGAAACACCATATATTTT.